This TCR beta chain appears in the sequencing data of a study of cytomegalovirus exposure and HLA in healthy donors listed by TCRdb under 2017. The study in broad terms: An earlier analysis of approximately 600 of the donors reported about 290 Gb of sequence data and 117 million unique TCR beta sequences from about 179 million T cells. Besides the first cohort of roughly 640 subjects, a separate validation cohort made up of 120 different subjects was used. All discovery cohort repertoires had been generated using a single sequencing platform. Roughly 300 gigabases of sequencing data and tens of millions of unique TCR sequences were included in an early release covering 550 to 800 HLA-typed donors. A later analysis re-analyzed previously published TCR beta repertoires from 666 donors and added high-resolution HLA genotyping to study TCR occurrence patterns. Alongside the repertoire data, information on donor age, sex, ethnicity and CMV serostatus was compiled. The study combined high-throughput TCR immunosequencing, statistical association of individual TCRs with disease status, and machine learning to predict cytomegalovirus infection status. In a later genetic analysis, genome-wide SNP genotypes for about three fifths of the roughly 670 donors were used, and that subset was treated as a discovery cohort. Because of strong linkage in the cohort, roughly five DR-DQ haplotypes were treated as single units for association and clustering. In an earlier analysis of 500 to 650 of the donors, high-throughput TCR beta sequencing was used to judge whether each TCR beta V gene segment behaved as functional or pseudogenic. The number of donors typed differed by locus, with roughly 629-640 for A, B, C, DRB1 and DQB1, more than 500 for DQA1, approximately 580 for DPA1, and approximately 470 for DPB1. Rather than drawing on any new phenotypic data, the later analysis identified candidate immune exposures from TCR beta sequences and the way those sequences occurred across donors. HLA typing included class I and class II loci at four-digit resolution. The study was designed to test whether signatures of past pathogen exposure could be identified by cataloging public T cell receptors. Of the 300 to 450 genotyped donors, 81% fell in the genetic ancestry cluster associated with self-reported Caucasian donors. On average, around 240,000 unique TCR beta nucleotide sequences were sequenced per donor among about 400 genotyped donors of the cohort, with 15% to 20% of those sequences being non-productive. The study used immunosequencing to profile the T cell repertoires of approximately 650 subjects and linked those repertoires to cytomegalovirus serostatus. General conclusions and limits of the study: A total of around 150 TCR beta chains were listed by the study as associated with cytomegalovirus. The cohort was sequenced for TCR beta chains only, and without alpha or paired-chain data the features that could be detected were limited. A later genetic analysis associated a missense DCLRE1C variant with V-gene and J-gene trimming of TCR beta chains, and an independent cohort replicated the association. In a later analysis, the rate of TCR association differed among HLA loci, with DRB1 alleles having the most associated TCRs and HLA-C alleles having the fewest. A further reported finding was that TCR beta sequences accurately predicted the HLA-A and HLA-B alleles for most subjects in the first cohort. In a later analysis, several top co-occurrence clusters were reported to appear linked to parvovirus B19, influenza, CMV and Epstein-Barr virus. Because counts were too low, roughly 18 rarely observed V segments, including chromosome 9 orphons, were left out of the earlier analysis of 587 of the donors. Specific HLA alleles were associated with 16,951 TCR beta sequences at a false discovery rate of 0.05 in a later analysis. The classifier was reported to diagnose cytomegalovirus status with high specificity and sensitivity in both the original and validation cohorts. Compared with equally common non-associated chains, HLA-associated TCR beta chains in a later analysis were more clonally expanded and had lower generation probabilities. CMV serostatus was the only immune exposure information available for the cohort. Compared with the approximately 670-donor mean, donors in an Asian-associated ancestry cluster had fewer N-insertions in productive TCRs, according to a later genetic analysis. Most TCR sequences were observed very rarely across donors, whereas some public TCRs were present in many individuals. According to a later analysis, most CMV-associated TCR beta chains appeared to be HLA-restricted, and the HLA associations seemed to be driven largely by CMV exposure. Broadly in line with IMGT annotations, most TCR beta V segments showed up in productive rearrangements about 87% or about 30% of the time in an earlier analysis of several hundred of the donors. Assigning TCR associations to individual alleles was difficult when HLA alleles, especially DR and DQ, strongly co-occurred. In vitro tests confirmed that three of the cytomegalovirus-associated TCR beta chains recognize cytomegalovirus antigens. The sequencing pipeline was judged likely to have produced a cluster of highly shared sequence variants as a technical artifact. Linkage disequilibrium might explain the correlated functional status among segregating V segments, but an unknown experimental factor could not be excluded. The authors suggested that the approach could potentially be generalized to other disease states and immunological phenotypes. Because some donors lacked HLA typing at each locus, the association tests relied only on the typed subset. Presence/absence analyses assumed roughly uniform sequencing depth across donors, an assumption that may not hold.

Worth noting for this clone: The antigen it binds to is not known. No much larger clone is present one base from it, and per-base qualities are unavailable.

In total, around 600 healthy bone marrow donors made up the cohort. All cohort members were sampled while nominally healthy, although unrecorded immune exposures were likely present. The donor was CMV seropositive and belonged to the group of over 250 seropositive cohort members. A peripheral blood sample was collected from each donor, and TCR beta sequencing was performed on peripheral blood mononuclear cells. The Qiagen DNeasy Blood Extraction Kit was used to extract genomic DNA from the blood cell samples. The library was produced with the immunoSEQ multiplex PCR assay. A mixture of 60 forward primers for TCR Vbeta segments and 13 reverse primers for TCR Jbeta segments was used in the multiplex PCR. Amplification of the CDR3 region of rearranged TCR beta genes was performed with a multiplex PCR assay on genomic DNA. The Illumina HiSeq System was used to sequence the amplified TCR beta libraries as 87-base-pair reads. Per the source publication's procedure: In a later analysis, some 80 million unique TCR beta chains were counted across the 500 to 850 repertoires, and around 11 million of these chains were shared by at least two donors. A nearest-neighbor algorithm error-corrected the raw reads and collapsed the reads into unique sequences, merging closely related sequences to remove PCR and sequencing errors. V, D and J gene segments were assigned by aligning CDR3 sequences to IMGT reference sequences. For a sequence to be retained, a match of at least six nucleotides to both a V gene segment and a J gene segment was required. A rearrangement counted as productive if the CDR3 had no stop codons and remained in frame with V and J, and every other rearrangement counted as non-productive. CDR3 was defined according to IMGT convention as the region running from the second conserved V-encoded cysteine to the conserved J-encoded phenylalanine. The earlier analysis of 587 of the donors excluded sequences that lacked an unambiguous match to a single V gene segment. An earlier analysis of several hundred of the donors called V segments functional above 56.7% productive rearrangements and segregating when the between-donor standard deviation exceeded 5%. A statistical classification framework was built to diagnose cytomegalovirus status from the catalog of TCR beta chain sequences. In a later analysis, TCR nucleotide sequences were compared against IMGT/GENE-DB human TR gene sequences so that V and J genes could be assigned. Using the TCRdist pipeline, a later analysis assigned CDR3 sequences along with most-parsimonious VDJ recombination scenarios. In a later analysis, every TCR beta chain was defined by the combination of its CDR3 amino acid sequence and its V-gene family, and reads without a unique V-gene family were dropped. As a way to deal with suspected cross-contamination and a sequencing artifact, a later analysis dropped roughly 620 nucleotide sequences that were highly shared and had low generation probability. In a later analysis, a clonal expansion index for each public chain was calculated from normalized within-repertoire ranks of inferred template counts. In a later analysis, generation probabilities were computed using a VDJ recombination model fitted to out-of-frame rearrangements, and the results were checked against IGoR. A later analysis scored TCR-TCR, TCR-HLA and TCR-CMV co-occurrence with hypergeometric tests, applying a repertoire-size bias correction to TCR pairs. To estimate false discovery rates, a later analysis permuted the HLA or CMV assignments 20 times. In a later analysis, co-occurring TCRs were grouped using DBSCAN, and TCRdist sequence similarity was added for clustering within HLA-allele-positive subsets. Repertoires with fewer than 30,000 or more than 120,000 public chains, plus five repertoires with anomalous nucleotide sharing, were excluded from co-occurrence clustering. As stored in TCRdb, this immuneACCESS dataset retains in-frame rearrangements with V and J assigned. A fraction of the clones does not appear; measured against another copy, unresolved V genes explain less than half of the discrepancy, and the remainder lacks a known reason. From that table come the V and J calls and clone size; the DNA was used to work out D and trimming. Here the sample has over 150,000 clones; 70% to 80% occur a single time. More than 2% of the sample lies in the top ten.

Sample: PBMCs. This clonotype originated in a man over 45 in good health and CMV-seropositive.

The sequenced DNA: TGCGCCAGCAGCCCGGTCACAGGGCGACTCTCCTACGAGCAGTACTTC. Translation gives CASSPVTGRLSYEQYF. The sequence is built from TRBV5-1 and TRBJ2-7; TRBD1 is possibly the D segment (6 matching bases). The CDR3 covers 16 residues, taking in both the cysteine and the phenylalanine. Just the 48-base CDR3 DNA is kept, in frame starting at base 1. V is shortened by 4 bases, J by 0 bases, and the region joining them spans 17 bases. From a lookup of the germline V gene, CDR1 and CDR2 are SGHRS and YFSETQ.